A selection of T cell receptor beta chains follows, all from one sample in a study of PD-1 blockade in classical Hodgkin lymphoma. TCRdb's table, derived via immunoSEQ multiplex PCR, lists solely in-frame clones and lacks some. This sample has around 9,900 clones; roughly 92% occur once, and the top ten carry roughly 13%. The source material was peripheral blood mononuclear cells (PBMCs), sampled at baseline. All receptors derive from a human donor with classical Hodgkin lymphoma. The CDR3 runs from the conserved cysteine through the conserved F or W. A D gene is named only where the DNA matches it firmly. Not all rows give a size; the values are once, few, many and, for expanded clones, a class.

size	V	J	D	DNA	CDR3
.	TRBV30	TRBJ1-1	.	TGTGCCTGGAGGGGGTGGGTCACTGAAGCTTTCTTT	CAWRGWVTEAFF
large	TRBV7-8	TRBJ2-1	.	TGTGCCAGCAGCGCCCTTGGCAATGAGCAGTTCTTC	CASSALGNEQFF
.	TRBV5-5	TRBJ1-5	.	TGTGCCAGCAGCTTAGGATGGGGGAAGGGGAGTCAGCCCCAGCATTTT	CASSLGWGKGSQPQHF
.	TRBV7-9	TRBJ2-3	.	TGTGCCAGCAGCTTAATCCCAGCGGAGACCACAGATACGCAGTATTTT	CASSLIPAETTDTQYF
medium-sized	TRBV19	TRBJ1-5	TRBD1	TGTGCCAGTAGTAAGGGACAGGACAATCAGCCCCAGCATTTT	CASSKGQDNQPQHF
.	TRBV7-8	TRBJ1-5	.	TGTGCCAGCACCTATGGGGGCGACAGACGTATGCAGCCCCAGCATTTT	CASTYGGDRRMQPQHF
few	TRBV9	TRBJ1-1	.	TGTGCCAGCAGCGTAGCGTGGCAACCGAACACTGAAGCTTTCTTT	CASSVAWQPNTEAFF
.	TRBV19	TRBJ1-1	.	TGTGCCAGCTCCAGGGTAGGGACTGAAGCTTTCTTT	CASSRVGTEAFF
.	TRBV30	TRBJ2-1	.	TGTGCCGGGGGACATGTGGTGGGGAGACCCTACAATGAGCAGTTCTTC	CAGGHVVGRPYNEQFF
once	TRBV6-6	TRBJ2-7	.	TGTGCCAGCACCATAGGGTACGAGCAGTACTTC	CASTIGYEQYF
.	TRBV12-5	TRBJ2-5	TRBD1	TGTGCTAGTGGTGCCGGACAGGGCTGGGAGACCCAGTACTTC	CASGAGQGWETQYF
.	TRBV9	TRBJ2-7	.	TGTGCCAGCAGCGTAGAGAGGATTTCAGGCGAGCAGTACTTC	CASSVERISGEQYF
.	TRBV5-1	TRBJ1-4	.	TGCGCCAGCAGATATACAGAAATCAATGAAAAACTGTTTTTT	CASRYTEINEKLFF
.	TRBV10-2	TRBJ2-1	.	TGCGCCAGCCAGAACAATGAGCAGTTCTTC	CASQNNEQFF
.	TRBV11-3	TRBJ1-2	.	TGTGCCAGCACCCGAGACAATGGAAACTATGGCTACACCTTC	CASTRDNGNYGYTF
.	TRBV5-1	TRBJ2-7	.	TGCGCCAGCAGCTTGGGACCCGAGCAGTACTTC	CASSLGPEQYF
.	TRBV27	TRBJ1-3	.	TGTGCCAGCAGTCCATTTGGTATATCGATTAGGACTGGAAACACCATATATTTT	CASSPFGISIRTGNTIYF
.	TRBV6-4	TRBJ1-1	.	TGTGCCAGCAGTCCCTCCGGGGGGGGGAGAAGGACTGAAGCTTTCTTT	CASSPSGGGRRTEAFF
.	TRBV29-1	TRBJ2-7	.	TGCAGCGTTGACCGCCGGGACGGGACTCAATACGAGCAGTACTTC	CSVDRRDGTQYEQYF
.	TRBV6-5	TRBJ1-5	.	TGTGCCAGCAGTTCGACCGGGACACAGGATCAGCCCCAGCATTTT	CASSSTGTQDQPQHF
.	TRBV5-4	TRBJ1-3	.	TGTGCCAGCAGCTTGGATTCAGGGGCTGGAAACACCATATATTTT	CASSLDSGAGNTIYF
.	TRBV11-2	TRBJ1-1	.	TGTGCCAGCAGCCGTTCGGACGTGAACACTGAAGCTTTCTTT	CASSRSDVNTEAFF
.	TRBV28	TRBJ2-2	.	TGTGCCAGCAAAGTCCCAGTCCCTACTCACACCGGGGAGCTGTTTTTT	CASKVPVPTHTGELFF
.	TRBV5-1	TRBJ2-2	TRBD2	TGCGCCAGCAGCTTGCAGGAGCGGGGGGCCACCGGGGAGCTGTTTTTT	CASSLQERGATGELFF
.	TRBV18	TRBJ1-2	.	TGTGCCAGCTCACCAATTGGGGACGGACTCTATGGCTACACCTTC	CASSPIGDGLYGYTF
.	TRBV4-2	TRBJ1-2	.	TGTGCCAGCAGCCAGGGACTTCAAGGCGGTAACTATGGCTACACCTTC	CASSQGLQGGNYGYTF
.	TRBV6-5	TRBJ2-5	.	TGTGCCAGCAGTTCAGGACGGCAGGAGACCCAGTACTTC	CASSSGRQETQYF
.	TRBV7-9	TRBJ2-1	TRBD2	TGTGCCAGCAGCATCCCGGGACTAGCGGACAATGAGCAGTTCTTC	CASSIPGLADNEQFF
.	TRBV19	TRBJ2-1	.	TGTGCCAGTAGTATGCTGGGGTTCACGGGCGACAACAATGAGCAGTTCTTC	CASSMLGFTGDNNEQFF
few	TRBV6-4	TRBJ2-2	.	TGTGCCAGCAGTGAGTCCGGCGGAAACACCGGGGAGCTGTTTTTT	CASSESGGNTGELFF
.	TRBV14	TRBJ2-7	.	TGTGCCAGCAGCCCACTGGGGGGAACGCAGTACTTC	CASSPLGGTQYF
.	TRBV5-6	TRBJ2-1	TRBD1	TGTGCCAGCAGCTCCTTGTTCCGGACAGGGGTCAATGAGCAGTTCTTC	CASSSLFRTGVNEQFF
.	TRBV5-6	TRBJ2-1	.	TGTGCCAGCAGCCACTACCGGGACTCCTACAATGAGCAGTTCTTC	CASSHYRDSYNEQFF